The 9 T cell receptor beta chains below were found in one sample sequenced in a study of T-cell memory formation after mild COVID-19 (dated by TCRdb to the early 2020s). Receptor libraries were prepared by 5' RACE. Sequencing took place on an Illumina NovaSeq 6000. TCRdb took the public reads, trimmed them with fastp at Q25, ran MiXCR for clone calling and kept in-frame beta chains. Entries that share a CDR3 protein sequence are merged under the most common genes and DNA. The table for this sample lists under 600,000 distinct CDR3 sequences; less than 25% of them were counted only once. The ten largest clones capture about 8.7% of the sample. Sequencing was carried out using PBMCs or a T cell subset sorted from them (not recorded which). Receptors originate from an adult woman who had mild COVID-19 (a few samples of this study predate the infection). The sample titles of this study are shuffled in the database, so cell type and time point are left out; the donor was told from shared clones.

V gene TRBV29-1 combines with J gene TRBJ2-1; D remains unclear. The CDR3 loop spans 12 amino acids. The germline gives CDR1 SQVTM, CDR2 ANQGSEA. The V end lost 5 bases, the J end lost 5 bases, and 10 bases lay between the germline ends. This CDR3 is CSVLGKHNEQFF. The DNA of the CDR3 is TGCAGCGTTTTAGGCAAGCACAATGAGCAGTTCTTC.

The chain carries TRBV7-9 and TRBJ1-1, with a weak D call TRBD1 (6 bases). The CDR3 runs to 12 residues. V gave up 5 bases and J gave up 11 bases, with 15 bases separating them. Germline CDR1 is SEHNR and CDR2 is FQNEAQ (reference sequence). The CDR3 here is CASSAIGGDAFF. In DNA, the CDR3 is TGTGCCAGCAGCGCCATTGGGGGCGACGCTTTCTTT.

There are a few counts of this clonotype. This rearrangement joins TRBV5-1 to TRBJ2-2; TRBD1 aligns across 10 bases. The CDR3 spans 15 residues. The V gene end was trimmed by 6 bases and the J gene end by 11 bases; junction bases not matched to a gene: 13. Germline V gene lookup returns CDR1 SGHRS and CDR2 YFSETQ. The CDR3 coding sequence is TGCGCCAGCACCCACGACAGGGGGCAGGTTCGTGAGCTGTTTTTT. Amino acid sequence: CASTHDRGQVRELFF.

This chain joins TRBV29-1 and TRBJ1-2; D uncertain. Germline loops: CDR1 SQVTM, CDR2 ANQGSEA. This CDR3 comprises 14 residues. V was clipped by 0 bases and J by 4 bases, with 12 bases between them. CDR3 sequence (DNA): TGCAGCGTTGAAGAGAATACAAGTTCCTATGGCTACACCTTC. It yields the protein CSVEENTSSYGYTF.

This clonotype was detected only a few times. The chain is built from TRBV24-1 and TRBJ2-7; 7 bases match TRBD1. The CDR3 extends over 13 amino acids. The germline V gene has CDR1 KGHDR and CDR2 SFDVKD. Losses at the gene ends were 6 bases for V and 3 bases for J; bases not matched to a gene: 4. The CDR3 bases are TGTGCCACCAGTTCCCGGGACAGCTACGAGCAGTACTTC. Its protein is CATSSRDSYEQYF.

This clonotype came up a few times. The J gene is TRBJ1-2, the V gene TRBV6-2 or TRBV6-3, with TRBD1 matching 7 bases. The CDR3 extends over 14 amino acids. The germline V gene encodes CDR1 MNHEY and CDR2 SVGEGT. V lost 8 bases and J lost 4; bases outside the gene matches: 10. The CDR3 loop reads CASWMRDSGYGYTF. The CDR3 DNA follows: TGTGCCAGCTGGATGCGGGACAGCGGCTATGGCTACACCTTC.

This clonotype appeared a few times. The genes are TRBV12-3 or TRBV12-4 and TRBJ2-3; D not resolved. V was cut by 1 base and J by 6 bases, with 14 bases left in between. The CDR3 totals 15 residues. The CDR3 spells CASSLGGTLRDTQYF. The DNA of the CDR3 is TGTGCCAGCAGTTTAGGTGGCACCTTGAGGGATACGCAGTATTTT.

The CDR3 loop is CASSESVGGGSTDTQYF. CDR3 DNA: TGTGCCAGCAGTGAAAGTGTTGGCGGGGGGAGCACAGATACGCAGTATTTT. The genes are TRBV6-4 and TRBJ2-3; 8 bases map to TRBD2. CDR1 and CDR2 from the germline V gene are MRHNA and SNTAGT. J lost 0 bases, V lost 3 bases, and 8 bases had no gene match. This CDR3 is 17 amino acids long.

This clonotype was seen repeatedly, ten times or more. The rearrangement links TRBV20-1 to TRBJ2-3; 10 positions match TRBD2. Unmatched junction bases numbered 13, after V lost 1 base and J lost 6 bases. The CDR3 sequence is 17 residues long. Germline V lookup: CDR1 DFQATT, CDR2 SNEGSKA (reference sequence). CDR3 bases: TGCAGTGCTAGAGTACTAGCGGGAATCAGGGAAAGGGATACGCAGTATTTT. Translating gives CSARVLAGIRERDTQYF.